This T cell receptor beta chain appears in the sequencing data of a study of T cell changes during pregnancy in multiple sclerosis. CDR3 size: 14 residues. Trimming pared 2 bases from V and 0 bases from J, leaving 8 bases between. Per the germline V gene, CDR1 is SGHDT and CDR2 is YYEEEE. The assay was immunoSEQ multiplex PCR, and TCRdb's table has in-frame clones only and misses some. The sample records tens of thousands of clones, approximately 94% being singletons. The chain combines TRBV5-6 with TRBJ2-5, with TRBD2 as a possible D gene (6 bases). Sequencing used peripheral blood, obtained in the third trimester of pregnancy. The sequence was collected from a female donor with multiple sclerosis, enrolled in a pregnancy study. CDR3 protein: CASSFSSDQETQYF. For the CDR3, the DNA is TGTGCCAGCAGCTTTTCTAGCGACCAAGAGACCCAGTACTTC.